The present T cell receptor (beta chain) was sequenced within a study of T-cell memory formation after mild COVID-19. TCRdb independently ran MiXCR on the 5' RACE reads; one entry per CDR3 protein. The sample contains 170,000 or so distinct CDR3 sequences, roughly 28% of which appear only once. The CDR3 runs to 16 residues. The V end lost 4 bases, the J end lost 0 bases, and 13 bases lay between the germline ends. Germline lookup yields CDR1 LGHNA and CDR2 YNFKEQ. The chain joins TRBV4-2 to TRBJ2-4; D is possibly TRBD2 (6 bases). Sample: PBMCs or a T cell subset sorted from them (not recorded which). The clonotype was recovered from an adult woman who had mild COVID-19 (a few samples of this study predate the infection). Cell type and time point are not known. The CDR3 reads CASSLGGTLAKNIQYF. In DNA form, the CDR3 reads TGTGCCAGCAGCCTCGGAGGGACTCTAGCCAAAAACATTCAGTACTTC.